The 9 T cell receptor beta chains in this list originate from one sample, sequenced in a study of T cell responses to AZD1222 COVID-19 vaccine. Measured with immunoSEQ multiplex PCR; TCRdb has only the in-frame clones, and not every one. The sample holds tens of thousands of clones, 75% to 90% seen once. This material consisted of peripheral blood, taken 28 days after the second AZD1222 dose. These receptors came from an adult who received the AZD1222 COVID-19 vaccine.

CDR3 nucleotides: TGTGCCAGCAGGGCGCAACAGGGGATAAGCACTGAAGCTTTCTTT. Translating gives CASRAQQGISTEAFF. This chain connects TRBV6-5 to TRBJ1-1; 7 bases are a match to TRBD1. V shed 6 bases, J shed 4 bases, and the junction held 11 bases outside the gene matches. CDR1 is MNHEY, CDR2 SVGAGI, per germline. The CDR3 contains 15 residues.

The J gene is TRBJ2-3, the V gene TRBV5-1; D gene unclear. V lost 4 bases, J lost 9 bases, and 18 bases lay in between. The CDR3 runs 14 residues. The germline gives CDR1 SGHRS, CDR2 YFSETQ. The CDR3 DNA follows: TGCGCCAGCAGCCCTCGGCCGGACCGCGACACGCAGTATTTT. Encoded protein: CASSPRPDRDTQYF. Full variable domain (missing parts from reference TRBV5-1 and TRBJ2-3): KAGVTQTPRYLIKTRGQQVTLSCSPISGHRSVSWYQQTPGQGLQFLFEYFSETQRNKGNFPGRFSGRQFSNSRSEMNVSTLELGDSALYLCASSPRPDRDTQYFGPGTRLTVL.

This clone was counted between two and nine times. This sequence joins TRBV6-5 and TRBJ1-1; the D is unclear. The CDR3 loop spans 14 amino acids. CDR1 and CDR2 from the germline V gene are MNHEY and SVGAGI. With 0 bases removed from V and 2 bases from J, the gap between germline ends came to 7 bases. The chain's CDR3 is CASSYSEANTEAFF. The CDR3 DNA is TGTGCCAGCAGTTACTCAGAAGCTAACACTGAAGCTTTCTTT.

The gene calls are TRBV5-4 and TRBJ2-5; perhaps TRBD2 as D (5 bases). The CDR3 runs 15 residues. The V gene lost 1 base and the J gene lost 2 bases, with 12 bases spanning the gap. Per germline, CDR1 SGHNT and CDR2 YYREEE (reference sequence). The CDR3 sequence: CASSLRLAPQETQYF. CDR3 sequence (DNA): TGTGCCAGCAGCTTGAGGCTAGCCCCTCAAGAGACCCAGTACTTC.

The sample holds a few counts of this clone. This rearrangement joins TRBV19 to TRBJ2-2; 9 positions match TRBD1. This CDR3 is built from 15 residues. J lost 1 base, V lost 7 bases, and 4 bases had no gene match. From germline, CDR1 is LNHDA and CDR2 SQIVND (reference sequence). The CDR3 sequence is CASKTGQGNTGELFF. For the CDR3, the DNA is TGTGCCAGTAAGACGGGACAGGGGAACACCGGGGAGCTGTTTTTT.

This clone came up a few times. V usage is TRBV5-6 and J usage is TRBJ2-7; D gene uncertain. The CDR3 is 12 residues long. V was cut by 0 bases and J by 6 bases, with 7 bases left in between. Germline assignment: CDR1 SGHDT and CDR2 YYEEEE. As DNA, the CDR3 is TGTGCCAGCAGCTTGGGTGTAGCCGAGCAGTACTTC. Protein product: CASSLGVAEQYF.

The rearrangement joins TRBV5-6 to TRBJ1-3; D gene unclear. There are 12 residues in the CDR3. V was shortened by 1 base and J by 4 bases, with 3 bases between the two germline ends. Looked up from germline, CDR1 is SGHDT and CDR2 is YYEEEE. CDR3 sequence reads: CASSLIGNTIYF. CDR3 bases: TGTGCCAGCAGCTTGATAGGAAACACCATATATTTT.

Here the CDR3 reads CASSLPRDSYSNQPQHF. As DNA, the CDR3 is TGTGCCAGCAGTCTGCCCCGGGACAGTTATAGCAATCAGCCCCAGCATTTT. This rearrangement joins TRBV6-2 or TRBV6-3 to TRBJ1-5; TRBD1 matches at 7 bases. The germline gives CDR1 MNHEY, CDR2 SVGEGT. V was clipped by 5 bases and J by 0 bases; unmatched bases: 10. The CDR3 contains 17 residues.

The CDR3 is CAISDGGKNTEAFF. Here the CDR3 DNA reads TGTGCCATCAGTGACGGGGGAAAGAACACTGAAGCTTTCTTT. This chain joins TRBV10-3 and TRBJ1-1, with D perhaps TRBD1 (5 bases). V lost 3 bases to trimming and J lost 1 base, with 9 bases between them. Germline V lookup: CDR1 ENHRY, CDR2 SYGVKD. The CDR3 spans 14 residues.